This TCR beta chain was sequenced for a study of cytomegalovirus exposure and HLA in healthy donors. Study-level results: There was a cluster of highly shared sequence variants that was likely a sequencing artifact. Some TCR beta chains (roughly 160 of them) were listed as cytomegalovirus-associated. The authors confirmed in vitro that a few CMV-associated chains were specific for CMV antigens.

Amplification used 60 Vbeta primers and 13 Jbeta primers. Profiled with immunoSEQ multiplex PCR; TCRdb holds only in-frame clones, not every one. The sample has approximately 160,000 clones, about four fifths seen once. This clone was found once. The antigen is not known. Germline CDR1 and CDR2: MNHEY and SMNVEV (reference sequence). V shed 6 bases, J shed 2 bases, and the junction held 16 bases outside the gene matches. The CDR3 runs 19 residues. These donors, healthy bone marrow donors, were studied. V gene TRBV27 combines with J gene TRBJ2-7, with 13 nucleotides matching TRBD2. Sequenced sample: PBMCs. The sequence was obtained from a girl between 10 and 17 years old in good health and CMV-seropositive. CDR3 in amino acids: CASRPGLAGAGGGAYEQYF. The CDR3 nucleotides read TGTGCCAGCAGACCAGGACTAGCGGGAGCCGGAGGGGGAGCCTACGAGCAGTACTTC.